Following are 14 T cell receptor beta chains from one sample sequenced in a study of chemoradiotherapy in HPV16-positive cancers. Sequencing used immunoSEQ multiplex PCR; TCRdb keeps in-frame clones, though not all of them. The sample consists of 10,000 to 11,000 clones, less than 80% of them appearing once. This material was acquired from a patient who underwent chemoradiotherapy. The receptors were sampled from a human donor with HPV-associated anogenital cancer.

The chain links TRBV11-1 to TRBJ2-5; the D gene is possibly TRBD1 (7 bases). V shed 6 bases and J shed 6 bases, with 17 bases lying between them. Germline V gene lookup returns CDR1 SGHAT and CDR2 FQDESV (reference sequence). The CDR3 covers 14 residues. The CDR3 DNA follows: TGTGCCAGCAGGTCTGGTCAGGGGGGTAAGACCCAGTACTTC. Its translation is CASRSGQGGKTQYF.

CDR3 nucleotide sequence: TGTGCCATCAGTGATCTTGCGGGAGGGGCAGATACGCAGTATTTT. Its protein product is CAISDLAGGADTQYF. The chain employs TRBV10-3 and TRBJ2-3; 9 bases map to TRBD2. CDR1 is ENHRY and CDR2 is SYGVKD in the germline V gene. The CDR3 consists of 15 residues. Trimming took 3 bases from V and 4 from J; bases not matched to a gene: 5.

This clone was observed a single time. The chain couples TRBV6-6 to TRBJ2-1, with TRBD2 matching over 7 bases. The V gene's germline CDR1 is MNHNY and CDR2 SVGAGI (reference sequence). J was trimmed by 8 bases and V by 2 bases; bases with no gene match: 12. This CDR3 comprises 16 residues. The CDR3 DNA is TGTGCCAGCAGTTACGTTGGGCTAGCGGCTCAGCATGAGCAGTTCTTC. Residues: CASSYVGLAAQHEQFF.

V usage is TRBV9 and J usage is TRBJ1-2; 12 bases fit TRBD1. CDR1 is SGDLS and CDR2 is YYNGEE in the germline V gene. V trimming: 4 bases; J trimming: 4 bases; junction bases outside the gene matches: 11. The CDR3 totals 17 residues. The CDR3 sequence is CASSPLGQGALGYGYTF. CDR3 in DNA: TGTGCCAGCAGCCCATTGGGACAGGGGGCGTTGGGCTATGGCTACACCTTC.

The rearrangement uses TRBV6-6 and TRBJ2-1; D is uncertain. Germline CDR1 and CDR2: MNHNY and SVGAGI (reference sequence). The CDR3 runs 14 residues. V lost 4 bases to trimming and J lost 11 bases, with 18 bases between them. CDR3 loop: CASSFRAAKSKQFF. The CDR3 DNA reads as TGTGCCAGCAGTTTTCGGGCGGCAAAATCGAAGCAGTTCTTC.

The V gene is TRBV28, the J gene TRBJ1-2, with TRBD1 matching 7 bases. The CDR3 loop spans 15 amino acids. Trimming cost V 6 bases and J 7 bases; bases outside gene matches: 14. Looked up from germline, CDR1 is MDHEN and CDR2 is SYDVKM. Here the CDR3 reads CASSPGGTGELGYTF. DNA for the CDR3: TGTGCCAGCAGCCCGGGGGGAACAGGGGAGCTTGGCTACACCTTC.

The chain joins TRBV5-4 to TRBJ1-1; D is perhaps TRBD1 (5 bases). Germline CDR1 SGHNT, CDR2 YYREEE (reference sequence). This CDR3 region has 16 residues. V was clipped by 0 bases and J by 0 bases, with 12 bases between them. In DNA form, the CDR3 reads TGTGCCAGCAGCTTGGGCAGGGCGACCTTGAACACTGAAGCTTTCTTT. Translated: CASSLGRATLNTEAFF.

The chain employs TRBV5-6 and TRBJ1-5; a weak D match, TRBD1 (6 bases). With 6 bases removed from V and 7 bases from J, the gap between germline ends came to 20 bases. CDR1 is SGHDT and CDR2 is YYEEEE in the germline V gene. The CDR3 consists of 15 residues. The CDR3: CASTVWGRQGQPQHF. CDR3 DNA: TGTGCCAGCACCGTATGGGGGCGTCAGGGCCAGCCCCAGCATTTT.

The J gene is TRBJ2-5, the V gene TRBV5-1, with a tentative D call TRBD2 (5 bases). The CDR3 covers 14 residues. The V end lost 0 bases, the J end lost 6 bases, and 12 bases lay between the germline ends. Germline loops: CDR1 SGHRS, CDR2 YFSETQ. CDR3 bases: TGCGCCAGCAGCTTGGCCCTGGGAGCAAAGACCCAGTACTTC. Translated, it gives CASSLALGAKTQYF.

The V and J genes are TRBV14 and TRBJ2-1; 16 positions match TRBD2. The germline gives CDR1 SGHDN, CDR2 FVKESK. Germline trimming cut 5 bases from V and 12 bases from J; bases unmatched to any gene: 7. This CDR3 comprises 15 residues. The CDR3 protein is CASSGTSGRAGGQFF. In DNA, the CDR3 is TGTGCCAGCAGCGGGACTAGCGGGAGGGCCGGGGGGCAGTTCTTC.

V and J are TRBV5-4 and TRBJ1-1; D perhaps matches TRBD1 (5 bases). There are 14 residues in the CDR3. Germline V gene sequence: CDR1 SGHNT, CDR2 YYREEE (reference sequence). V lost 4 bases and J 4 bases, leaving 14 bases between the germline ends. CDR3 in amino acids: CASSPKAGPTEAFF. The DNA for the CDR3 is TGTGCCAGCAGCCCTAAGGCAGGGCCCACTGAAGCTTTCTTT.

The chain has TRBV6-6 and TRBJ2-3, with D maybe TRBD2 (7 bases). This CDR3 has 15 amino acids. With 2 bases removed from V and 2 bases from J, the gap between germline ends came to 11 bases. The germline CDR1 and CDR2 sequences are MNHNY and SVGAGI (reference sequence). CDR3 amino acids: CASSYRGGVTDTQYF. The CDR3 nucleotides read TGTGCCAGCAGTTACAGGGGGGGAGTCACAGATACGCAGTATTTT.

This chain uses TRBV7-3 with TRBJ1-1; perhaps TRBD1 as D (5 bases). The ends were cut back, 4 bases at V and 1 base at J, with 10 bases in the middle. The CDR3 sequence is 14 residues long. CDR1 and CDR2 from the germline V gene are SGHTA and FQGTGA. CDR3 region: CASSSGTANTEAFF. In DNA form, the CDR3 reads TGTGCCAGCAGCTCCGGGACCGCGAACACTGAAGCTTTCTTT.

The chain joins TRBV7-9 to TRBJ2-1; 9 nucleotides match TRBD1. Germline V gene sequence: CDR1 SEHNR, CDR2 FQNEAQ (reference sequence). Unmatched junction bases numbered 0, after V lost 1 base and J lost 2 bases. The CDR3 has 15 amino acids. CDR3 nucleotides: TGTGCCAGCAGCTTAGACAGGGGGCCCTACAATGAGCAGTTCTTC. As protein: CASSLDRGPYNEQFF.